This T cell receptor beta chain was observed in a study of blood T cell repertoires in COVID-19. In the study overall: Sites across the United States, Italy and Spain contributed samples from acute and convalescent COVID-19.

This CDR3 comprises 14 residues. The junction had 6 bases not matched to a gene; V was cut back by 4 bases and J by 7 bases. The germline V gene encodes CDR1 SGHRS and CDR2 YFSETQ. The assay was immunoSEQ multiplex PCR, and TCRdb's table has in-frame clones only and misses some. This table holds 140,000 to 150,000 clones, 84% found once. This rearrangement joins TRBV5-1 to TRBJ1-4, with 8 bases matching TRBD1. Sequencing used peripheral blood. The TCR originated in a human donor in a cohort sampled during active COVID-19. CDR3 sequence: CASSHGQGPEKLFF. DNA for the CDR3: TGCGCCAGCAGCCACGGACAGGGACCTGAAAAACTGTTTTTT.